Following are 13 T cell receptor beta chains from one sample sequenced in a study of blood T cell repertoires in COVID-19. Some clones are missing from TCRdb's copy, which holds only in-frame ones; the method was immunoSEQ multiplex PCR. The sample includes under 250,000 clones, approximately 80% of them seen just once. The sequenced sample consisted of peripheral blood. These receptors all come from a woman in her 70s with acute or convalescent COVID-19.

This clone showed up many times. The gene calls are TRBV3-1 (or the pseudogene TRBV3-2) and TRBJ2-7; TRBD2 matches at 7 bases. The V and J ends lost 0 bases and 7 bases, in that order; junction bases with no gene match: 6. The CDR3 has 14 residues. Germline CDR1 reads LGHDT; CDR2 reads YNNKEL (reference sequence). The CDR3 region is CASSQDGGIGEQYF. The CDR3 DNA reads as TGTGCCAGCAGCCAAGACGGGGGGATTGGGGAGCAGTACTTC.

The chain combines TRBV10-3 with TRBJ1-5, with D unclear. The V end was cut by 10 bases, the J end by 4 bases, with 14 bases between. CDR1 is ENHRY, CDR2 SYGVKD, per germline. The CDR3 runs to 13 residues. The CDR3 DNA reads TGTGCCACCTCTGACTCATTTAATCAGCCCCAGCATTTT. Its protein product is CATSDSFNQPQHF.

The sample holds a few counts of this clone. CDR3 nucleotides: TGCAGCGCTCGGGGGTCCTACGAGCAGTACTTC. This translates into CSARGSYEQYF. The chain employs TRBV29-1 and TRBJ2-7, with D maybe TRBD2 (6 bases). The CDR3 loop spans 11 amino acids. The V end was cut by 7 bases, the J end by 1 base, with 8 bases between. CDR1 and CDR2 (germline): SQVTM, ANQGSEA.

This clone was detected only a few times. The V and J genes are TRBV4-2 and TRBJ1-2; TRBD1 might be the D (5 bases). The CDR3 is 14 residues long. Between the trimmed V and J ends, which lost 4 bases and 0 bases, there was a span of 9 bases. The germline CDR1 and CDR2 sequences are LGHNA and YNFKEQ. The CDR3 DNA follows: TGTGCCAGCAGCCCGGACACTGCTAACTATGGCTACACCTTC. The encoded protein is CASSPDTANYGYTF.

The CDR3 sequence: CASSGQGVSEAFF. DNA of the CDR3: TGTGCCAGCTCAGGACAGGGGGTTTCTGAAGCTTTCTTT. The chain uses TRBV2 and TRBJ1-1; TRBD1 aligns across 10 bases. CDR3 length: 13 residues. In germline, CDR1 is SNHLY, CDR2 FYNNEI. The trim removed 8 bases at V and 6 bases at J, leaving 6 bases unmatched.

This clone was observed a handful of times. This sequence joins TRBV19 and TRBJ1-1, with D unclear. The V and J ends lost 0 bases and 11 bases respectively, with 13 bases between them. CDR1 and CDR2 (germline): LNHDA, SQIVND (reference sequence). This CDR3 is 13 amino acids long. CDR3 DNA sequence: TGTGCCAGTAGTATAGAGGCCCAAGCGGAGGCTTTCTTT. Translating it yields CASSIEAQAEAFF. Full variable domain (missing parts from reference TRBV19 and TRBJ1-1): DGGITQSPKYLFRKEGQNVTLSCEQNLNHDAMYWYRQDPGQGLRLIYYSQIVNDFQKGDIAEGYSVSREKKESFPLTVTSAQKNPTAFYLCASSIEAQAEAFFGQGTRLTVV.

This clone turned up a few times. CDR3 in DNA: TGTGCCAGCGCTCCCGTGCAGGGAGGCGACACTGAAGCTTTCTTT. The encoded protein is CASAPVQGGDTEAFF. The chain employs TRBV11-2 and TRBJ1-1, with a tentative D call TRBD1 (5 bases). Germline lookup yields CDR1 SGHAT and CDR2 FQNNGV. CDR3 length: 15 residues. The V end was cut by 8 bases, the J end by 3 bases, with 19 bases between.

The chain has TRBV21-1 and TRBJ2-7; the table's D call, TRBD1, was not checked against the DNA. TRBV21-1 is deemed a pseudogene. The CDR3 consists of 16 residues. The CDR3 nucleotides are TGTGCCAGCAGCAAAGTGGGGCAGGCGAGCTCCTACGAGCAGTACTTC. This sequence encodes CASSKVGQASSYEQYF.

This chain links TRBV9 with TRBJ2-7; D perhaps matches TRBD2 (5 bases). V dropped 4 bases and J dropped 5 bases, with 16 bases sitting between them. CDR3 length equals 14 residues. Germline V lookup: CDR1 SGDLS, CDR2 YYNGEE. This chain's CDR3 is CASSLRTSGDEQYF. As DNA, the CDR3 is TGTGCCAGCAGCCTTCGGACCTCCGGGGACGAGCAGTACTTC.

The chain links TRBV2 to TRBJ2-1; 12 nucleotides line up with TRBD1. Germline assignment: CDR1 SNHLY and CDR2 FYNNEI. V was clipped by 6 bases and J by 9 bases; unmatched bases: 9. This CDR3 region has 15 residues. Here the CDR3 DNA reads TGTGCCAGCAGAGGGACAGGGGGCGAAAGGGGTGAGCAGTTCTTC. Translated, it gives CASRGTGGERGEQFF.

V gene TRBV29-1 combines with J gene TRBJ1-1; D is ambiguous. The germline V gene encodes CDR1 SQVTM and CDR2 ANQGSEA. This CDR3 has 13 residues. The V and J ends lost 4 bases and 3 bases respectively, with 12 bases between them. CDR3 sequence reads: CSVGVRQDTEAFF. DNA for the CDR3: TGCAGCGTTGGGGTAAGGCAGGACACTGAAGCTTTCTTT.

The genes are TRBV29-1 and TRBJ2-3, with D perhaps TRBD1 (5 bases). Per germline, CDR1 SQVTM and CDR2 ANQGSEA. V was pared by 3 bases and J by 2 bases, with 12 bases between. This CDR3 contains 14 residues. For the CDR3, the DNA is TGCAGCGTTGATAGTATAGGGGCCACAGATACGCAGTATTTT. Translation: CSVDSIGATDTQYF.

The chain links TRBV28 to TRBJ2-1; D unresolved. The V end lost 6 bases, the J end lost 0 bases, and 27 bases lay between the germline ends. There are 20 residues in the CDR3. Germline lookup yields CDR1 MDHEN and CDR2 SYDVKM. CDR3 region: CASRSPDLAITISSYNEQFF. The CDR3 nucleotides read TGTGCCAGCAGATCCCCCGACTTGGCCATAACTATCAGCTCCTACAATGAGCAGTTCTTC.